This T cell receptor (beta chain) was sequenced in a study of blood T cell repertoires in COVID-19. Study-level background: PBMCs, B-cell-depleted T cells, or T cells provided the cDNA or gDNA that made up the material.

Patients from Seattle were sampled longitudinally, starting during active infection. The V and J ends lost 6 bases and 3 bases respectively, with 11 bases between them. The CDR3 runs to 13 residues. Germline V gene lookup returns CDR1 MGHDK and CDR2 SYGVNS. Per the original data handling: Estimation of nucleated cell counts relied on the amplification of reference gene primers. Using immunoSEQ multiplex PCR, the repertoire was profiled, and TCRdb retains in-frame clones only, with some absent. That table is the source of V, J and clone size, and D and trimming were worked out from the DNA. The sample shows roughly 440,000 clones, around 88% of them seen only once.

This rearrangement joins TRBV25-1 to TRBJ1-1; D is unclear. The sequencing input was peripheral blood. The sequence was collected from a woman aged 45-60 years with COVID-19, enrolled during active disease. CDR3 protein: CASSLGWDTEAFF. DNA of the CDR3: TGTGCCAGCAGCCTCGGGTGGGACACTGAAGCTTTCTTT. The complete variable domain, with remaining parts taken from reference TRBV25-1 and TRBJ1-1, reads EADIYQTPRYLVIGTGKKITLECSQTMGHDKMYWYQQDPGMELHLIHYSYGVNSTEKGDLSSESTVSRIRTEHFPLTLESARPSHTSQYLCASSLGWDTEAFFGQGTRLTVV.